The 31 T cell receptor beta chains listed next were all sequenced from one sample in a study of blood T cell repertoires in COVID-19. TCRdb keeps only in-frame clones here, not all; method: immunoSEQ multiplex PCR. Here the sample spans roughly 80,000 clones, 87% being singletons. The sequencing input was peripheral blood. The receptors originated from a woman older than 75 with active or convalescent COVID-19.

This clone was recorded once. This rearrangement joins TRBV7-2 to TRBJ2-1; D is unresolved. Trimming removed 2 bases at V and 9 bases at J, with 11 bases between. Germline-derived CDR1 and CDR2 are SGHTA and FQGNSA. The CDR3 extends over 13 amino acids. In DNA form, the CDR3 reads TGTGCCAGCAGCTTAAGCCTAGTGGGTGAGCAGTTCTTC. This gives the protein CASSLSLVGEQFF.

This sequence joins TRBV4-3 and TRBJ2-5, with a tentative D call TRBD2 (6 bases). Germline values: CDR1 LGHNA, CDR2 YSLEER. The CDR3 runs to 15 residues. V lost 0 bases and J lost 5, with 13 bases in between. The CDR3 loop is CASSQDVGGAETQYF. The DNA of the CDR3 is TGCGCCAGCAGCCAAGATGTAGGAGGGGCGGAGACCCAGTACTTC.

Here the CDR3 reads CASSQDLWEARNTQYF. The CDR3 coding sequence is TGTGCCAGCAGCCAAGATTTGTGGGAGGCTCGGAATACGCAGTATTTT. The chain links TRBV3-1 (or the pseudogene TRBV3-2) to TRBJ2-3; TRBD2 might be the D (6 bases). The CDR3 is 16 amino acids. V dropped 0 bases and J dropped 7 bases, with 17 bases sitting between them. CDR1 and CDR2 (germline): LGHDT, YNNKEL (reference sequence).

This sequence joins TRBV6-5 and TRBJ2-1; D call uncertain. This CDR3 is 13 amino acids long. Germline values: CDR1 MNHEY, CDR2 SVGAGI. Trimming took off 3 bases at V and 10 bases at J, with 13 bases between the two ends. The CDR3 sequence: CASSYEALREQFF. The CDR3, as DNA: TGTGCCAGCAGTTATGAGGCCCTAAGGGAGCAGTTCTTC.

The rearrangement uses TRBV19 and TRBJ2-6, with 9 bases aligning to TRBD1. The V and J ends lost 10 bases and 1 base, in that order; junction bases with no gene match: 8. This CDR3 contains 16 residues. Looked up from germline, CDR1 is LNHDA and CDR2 is SQIVND (reference sequence). CDR3 loop: CATSDRGRSGANVLTF. CDR3 sequence (DNA): TGTGCCACTTCGGACAGGGGCAGGTCTGGGGCCAACGTCCTGACTTTC. Looking up the rest from reference TRBV19 and TRBJ2-6 gives the full variable domain: DGGITQSPKYLFRKEGQNVTLSCEQNLNHDAMYWYRQDPGQGLRLIYYSQIVNDFQKGDIAEGYSVSREKKESFPLTVTSAQKNPTAFYLCATSDRGRSGANVLTFGAGSRLTVL.

The chain uses TRBV7-9 and TRBJ1-1; D gene ambiguous. From germline, CDR1 is SEHNR and CDR2 FQNEAQ (reference sequence). There are 16 residues in the CDR3. Trimming removed 4 bases from V and 1 base from J, with 16 bases in between. CDR3: CASSSPSRRPNTEAFF. The CDR3 nucleotides are TGTGCCAGCAGCTCCCCCTCCCGGCGGCCGAACACTGAAGCTTTCTTT.

The CDR3 spells CASSITGTGNTEAFF. The CDR3 DNA is TGTGCCAGCAGTATTACCGGGACAGGGAACACTGAAGCTTTCTTT. The V call is TRBV2, the J call TRBJ1-1; 8 nucleotides agree with TRBD1. Germline V gene data show CDR1 as SNHLY and CDR2 as FYNNEI. The V and J ends lost 5 bases and 1 base, in that order; junction bases with no gene match: 6. This CDR3 contains 15 residues.

CDR3 sequence: CAWSGGTGRVRDEQFF. In DNA form, the CDR3 reads TGTGCCTGGAGTGGTGGGACAGGGCGAGTGAGGGATGAGCAGTTCTTC. The rearrangement joins TRBV30 to TRBJ2-1, with 9 bases that match TRBD1. Germline loops: CDR1 GTSNPN, CDR2 SVGIG (reference sequence). The CDR3 is 16 amino acids. After removal of 1 base from V and 8 bases from J, the junction contained 12 bases not matched to a gene.

This clone was picked up a small number of times. The CDR3 here is CASSQDELYNSPLHF. DNA for the CDR3: TGCGCCAGCAGCCAAGACGAGCTTTATAATTCACCCCTCCACTTT. This rearrangement joins TRBV4-3 to TRBJ1-6; D is undetermined. Trimming left V 0 bases short and J 4 bases short, with 7 bases between. CDR1 is LGHNA, CDR2 YSLEER, per germline. The CDR3 is 15 residues long.

The rearrangement links TRBV28 to TRBJ1-2; D remains ambiguous. V lost 10 bases, J lost 3 bases, and 6 bases lay in between. Germline V CDR1 and CDR2: MDHEN, SYDVKM. The CDR3 is 10 residues long. The CDR3 protein is CATPYYGYTF. The CDR3 DNA sequence: TGTGCCACCCCATACTATGGCTACACCTTC.

This clone was recorded only once. The rearrangement links TRBV2 to TRBJ1-2, with TRBD1 identical over 12 bases. The CDR3 spans 13 residues. Germline trimming cut 6 bases from V and 8 bases from J; bases unmatched to any gene: 4. CDR1 SNHLY and CDR2 FYNNEI come from the germline V gene. CDR3 in amino acids: CASSRDRGQGYTF. The CDR3 region has the DNA TGTGCCAGCAGCCGGGACAGGGGGCAAGGCTACACCTTC.

This chain joins TRBV19 and TRBJ1-4, with 7 bases fitting TRBD1. V lost 3 bases to trimming and J lost 10 bases; unmatched junction nucleotides: 8. Germline V gives CDR1 LNHDA, CDR2 SQIVND (reference sequence). This CDR3 is built from 14 residues. The CDR3 sequence is CASSILQGSGKLFF. In DNA, the CDR3 is TGTGCCAGTAGTATCCTACAGGGGAGCGGAAAACTGTTTTTT.

The chain couples TRBV11-3 to TRBJ2-2, with D possibly being TRBD2 (6 bases). Trimming cost V 5 bases and J 8 bases, with 12 bases left between them. The CDR3 is made up of 13 amino acids. Germline CDR1 reads SGHNT; CDR2 reads YENEEA. This CDR3 is CASSPGTAGELFF. The CDR3, as DNA: TGTGCCAGCAGCCCGGGGACTGCTGGGGAGCTGTTTTTT.

The CDR3: CASSLEMGAGGSYEQYF. The DNA for the CDR3 is TGTGCCAGCAGTTTGGAAATGGGGGCAGGGGGCTCCTACGAGCAGTACTTC. This chain connects TRBV28 to TRBJ2-7, with 7 positions matching TRBD1. Germline V lookup: CDR1 MDHEN, CDR2 SYDVKM. There are 17 residues in the CDR3. The V segment lost 3 bases and the J segment 0 bases; nucleotides outside the gene matches: 11.

This sequence joins TRBV28 and TRBJ1-5, with 9 bases matching TRBD1. Germline CDR1 MDHEN, CDR2 SYDVKM. The CDR3 contains 14 residues. Trimming took 6 bases from V and 3 from J; bases not matched to a gene: 3. This CDR3 reads CASRRTGDNQPQHF. Here the CDR3 DNA reads TGTGCCAGCAGGCGGACAGGGGACAATCAGCCCCAGCATTTT.

The chain is built from TRBV19 and TRBJ2-7; D might be TRBD1 (6 bases). The V gene's germline CDR1 is LNHDA and CDR2 SQIVND (reference sequence). V dropped 3 bases and J dropped 5 bases, with 17 bases sitting between them. The CDR3 spans 15 residues. In DNA form, the CDR3 reads TGTGCCAGTAGTATCGAGGGCAGGGGATGGAACGAGCAGTACTTC. As protein: CASSIEGRGWNEQYF.

This clone was counted only a few times. This chain joins TRBV7-8 and TRBJ1-5; TRBD1 might be the D (5 bases). Per the germline V gene, CDR1 is SGHVS and CDR2 is FQNEAQ. This CDR3 is built from 17 residues. V gave up 1 base and J gave up 4 bases, with 17 bases separating them. Written as DNA, the CDR3 is TGTGCCAGCAGCTTAGACAGGCAGAAGGCCCAGAATCAGCCCCAGCATTTT. Translation: CASSLDRQKAQNQPQHF.

This clone was picked up one time. This sequence joins TRBV19 and TRBJ1-2; TRBD1 might be the D (6 bases). V lost 8 bases, J lost 2 bases, and 15 bases lay in between. This CDR3 comprises 14 residues. Germline CDR1 and CDR2: LNHDA and SQIVND (reference sequence). Written as DNA, the CDR3 is TGTGCCAGTTCAAGGACAGATTCAAACTATGGCTACACCTTC. Its translation: CASSRTDSNYGYTF.

V usage is TRBV6-5 and J usage is TRBJ2-2; 7 bases match TRBD1. With V trimmed by 6 bases and J by 1 base, 2 bases remained unmatched. The germline gives CDR1 MNHEY, CDR2 SVGAGI. There are 14 residues in the CDR3. CDR3 residues: CASRRDRNTGELFF. CDR3 nucleotides: TGTGCCAGCAGAAGGGACAGGAACACCGGGGAGCTGTTTTTT.

This clone was detected once. V usage is TRBV7-9 and J usage is TRBJ1-1; unclear D gene. The germline V gene encodes CDR1 SEHNR and CDR2 FQNEAQ (reference sequence). V was pared by 1 base and J by 1 base, with 10 bases between. The CDR3 spans 15 residues. The CDR3 sequence is CASSLGWATNTEAFF. CDR3 coding DNA: TGTGCCAGCAGCTTAGGTTGGGCGACGAACACTGAAGCTTTCTTT.

In nucleotides, the CDR3 is TGTGCCAGCAGCCCGACACAGTATGGCTACACCTTC. Translation gives CASSPTQYGYTF. V gene TRBV6-6 combines with J gene TRBJ1-2; D unresolved. Germline loops: CDR1 MNHNY, CDR2 SVGAGI (reference sequence). This CDR3 is 12 amino acids long. Trimming took 6 bases from V and 5 from J, leaving 10 bases between them.

The chain has TRBV28 and TRBJ2-5; 7 bases fit TRBD1. The V gene end was trimmed by 8 bases and the J gene end by 5 bases; junction bases not matched to a gene: 11. The V gene's germline CDR1 is MDHEN and CDR2 SYDVKM. CDR3 size: 14 residues. DNA of the CDR3: TGTGCCAGCGGTGAGACAGGGAGCCAGGAGACCCAGTACTTC. It yields the protein CASGETGSQETQYF.

The chain recombines TRBV27 with TRBJ1-2; a weak D match, TRBD1 (5 bases). V was pared by 5 bases and J by 4 bases, with 14 bases between. The CDR3 loop spans 14 amino acids. Germline-derived CDR1 and CDR2 are MNHEY and SMNVEV (reference sequence). This CDR3 is CASSPVGGGYGYTF. Here the CDR3 DNA reads TGTGCCAGCAGTCCTGTGGGGGGGGGCTATGGCTACACCTTC.

This sequence joins TRBV4-1 and TRBJ2-7; TRBD1 matches 9 bases. The V gene end was trimmed by 2 bases and the J gene end by 3 bases; junction bases not matched to a gene: 11. The CDR3 has 17 amino acids. Looked up from germline, CDR1 is MGHRA and CDR2 is YSYEKL. The CDR3 coding sequence is TGCGCCAGCAGCCAATCCGGGACAGGGATTCGAATCTACGAGCAGTACTTC. Translated: CASSQSGTGIRIYEQYF.

The V and J genes are TRBV7-2 and TRBJ1-2, with TRBD1 matching over 10 bases. Germline trimming cut 5 bases from V and 4 bases from J; bases unmatched to any gene: 7. From germline, CDR1 is SGHTA and CDR2 FQGNSA. This CDR3 is built from 15 residues. In DNA form, the CDR3 reads TGTGCCAGCAGCATAGGGGGACAGGGGATCTATGGCTACACCTTC. The encoded protein is CASSIGGQGIYGYTF.

This chain connects TRBV18 to TRBJ2-7; the match to TRBD1 covers 9 bases. From germline, CDR1 is KGHSH and CDR2 LQKENI. J gave up 4 bases and V 4 bases, and 8 bases lay outside the gene matches. The CDR3 runs to 15 residues. In DNA, the CDR3 is TGTGCCAGCTCACAACCGGGACAGGGAGGGTACGAGCAGTACTTC. As protein: CASSQPGQGGYEQYF.

CDR3 sequence: CASQPRDSGNEQFF. CDR3 nucleotide sequence: TGTGCCAGCCAACCGAGGGATAGCGGTAATGAGCAGTTCTTC. J is TRBJ2-1 and V is TRBV7-2; maybe TRBD2 (6 bases). The CDR3 is 14 amino acids. V was shortened by 8 bases and J by 7 bases, with 18 bases between the two germline ends. Germline CDR1 is SGHTA and CDR2 is FQGNSA.

The chain combines TRBV15 with TRBJ2-5; D may be TRBD1 (5 bases). This CDR3 comprises 14 residues. With 1 base removed from V and 7 bases from J, the gap between germline ends came to 13 bases. Per germline, CDR1 LNHNV and CDR2 YYDKDF (reference sequence). CDR3 loop: CATSRGQGLATQYF. The CDR3 DNA sequence: TGTGCCACCAGCAGAGGGCAGGGTTTGGCGACCCAGTACTTC. The whole variable domain, filled in from reference TRBV15 and TRBJ2-5, reads DAMVIQNPRYQVTQFGKPVTLSCSQTLNHNVMYWYQQKSSQAPKLLFHYYDKDFNNEADTPDNFQSRRPNTSFCFLDIRSPGLGDTAMYLCATSRGQGLATQYFGPGTRLLVL.

This chain joins TRBV18 and TRBJ2-7, with 10 positions matching TRBD2. J was trimmed by 0 bases and V by 5 bases; bases with no gene match: 13. There are 18 residues in the CDR3. Germline V lookup: CDR1 KGHSH, CDR2 LQKENI. CDR3 bases: TGTGCCAGCTCAAGGACCGCCGGGACTAGCGCCTCCTCCTACGAGCAGTACTTC. Protein: CASSRTAGTSASSYEQYF.

V usage is TRBV6-5 and J usage is TRBJ2-7; D may be TRBD2 (10 bases). The CDR3 is made up of 14 amino acids. V lost 2 bases, J lost 7 bases, and 15 bases lay in between. Germline loops: CDR1 MNHEY, CDR2 SVGAGI. CDR3 in amino acids: CASSYTSGTGEQYF. Here the CDR3 DNA reads TGTGCCAGCAGTTACACTAGCGGGACAGGGGAGCAGTACTTC.

The chain employs TRBV3-1 (or the pseudogene TRBV3-2) and TRBJ2-5; weak D call: TRBD2 (5 bases). The V gene's germline CDR1 is LGHDT and CDR2 YNNKEL (reference sequence). V gave up 4 bases and J gave up 7 bases, with 7 bases separating them. The CDR3 consists of 11 residues. CDR3 in DNA: TGTGCCAGCAGCCTTCGGGGGACCCAGTACTTC. Translated: CASSLRGTQYF.